This T cell receptor beta chain was retrieved from a study of radiation and T cells in renal cell carcinoma. Study-wide points: Top tumor clonotypes rose in blood 2 weeks post-radiation, then contracted.

For this clone: Its target is not known.

The assay was immunoSEQ multiplex PCR, and TCRdb's table has in-frame clones only and misses some. The sample lists about 170,000 clones, 88% occurring once. The time point: blood 4 weeks post-SBRT, at nephrectomy. As for treatment: 15 Gy SBRT to primary tumor, nephrectomy 4 weeks later. Blood was sampled at baseline, 2 weeks and 4 weeks after SBRT. The sequencing here drew on blood, taken from a patient whose treatment included radiotherapy and nephrectomy. This clonotype was obtained from a woman aged 45-60 years with renal cell carcinoma.

CDR3 DNA: TGTGCCAGCACCCGTGGAAGGGACTACGAGCAGTACTTC. Translating it yields CASTRGRDYEQYF. V gene TRBV27 combines with J gene TRBJ2-7; D is unresolved. The CDR3 sequence is 13 residues long. Deletions cut 7 bases from V and 3 bases from J, with 13 bases between. Germline V lookup: CDR1 MNHEY, CDR2 SMNVEV (reference sequence).